The clone carrying this T cell receptor beta chain was observed a handful of times. This sample was taken from a study of patients and donors after allogeneic stem cell transplantation. TCRdb reprocessed the RT-PCR reads via MiXCR and lists one record per CDR3 protein. The sample lists some 960,000 distinct CDR3 sequences, roughly 18% occurring once. In germline, CDR1 is DFQATT, CDR2 SNEGSKA (reference sequence). CDR3 size: 16 residues. V lost 0 bases, J lost 2 bases, and 16 bases lay in between. Sequencing was performed on blood, either unsorted or a sorted T cell fraction (not recorded which). This receptor was taken from a human donor who was either an allogeneic HSCT recipient or a stem cell or donor lymphocyte infusion donor (not recorded which). It is not recorded whose cells these are; they may come from a transplant donor. The rearrangement uses TRBV20-1 and TRBJ2-5; perhaps TRBD2 as D (6 bases). CDR3 DNA sequence: TGCAGTGCTAGAGAAACCTGGACTATCTCGCAAGAGACCCAGTACTTC. Protein product: CSARETWTISQETQYF.